Reported below is one T cell receptor beta chain. Its target is unknown. This sample is drawn from a study of T cell responses to AZD1222 COVID-19 vaccine. Study results and limitations: Baseline testing showed seropositivity in only a handful of AZD1222 recipients.

Using immunoSEQ multiplex PCR, the repertoire was profiled, and TCRdb retains in-frame clones only, with some absent. The table has roughly 97,000 clones, approximately 86% seen once; the top ten hold roughly 3.3%. V lost 0 bases to trimming and J lost 4 bases, with 3 bases between them. Germline CDR1 is LGHNA and CDR2 is YNFKEQ. CDR3 length: 12 residues. This chain links TRBV4-2 with TRBJ1-2; no definite D call. Material: peripheral blood, obtained 28 days after the second dose of the MenACWY control vaccine. The sequence came from an adult who received the MenACWY meningococcal vaccine as a control. In DNA form, the CDR3 reads TGTGCCAGCAGCCAAGAGCTCTATGGCTACACCTTC. Translation gives CASSQELYGYTF.